These 9 T cell receptor beta chains were sequenced from one sample in a study of vaccination effects on CD4 cells after COVID-19. CD4+ T cells specific for antigen were expanded with viral peptide pools by the ViraFEST assay before sequencing. At the end of approximately 10 days of culture, CD4+ T cells were isolated. The vaccine recipients had no prior SARS-CoV-2 infection, with negative nucleocapsid antibodies. Profiling relied on immunoSEQ multiplex PCR, and the TCRdb table lists in-frame clones only, not all of them. The sample lists approximately 68,000 clones, about 79% occurring once. These receptors' targets are unknown. The source was CD4+ T cells from PBMCs cultured with SARS-CoV-2 spike peptides, collected before COVID-19 vaccination. The receptors were gathered from a human donor who received a COVID-19 vaccine.

This chain connects TRBV24-1 to TRBJ2-1; 8 bases map to TRBD1. The CDR3 runs 14 residues. CDR1 and CDR2 (germline): KGHDR, SFDVKD. The junction had 10 bases not matched to a gene; V was cut back by 7 bases and J by 9 bases. CDR3 nucleotides: TGTGCCACCAGGGGCAGGGGGCAGGTTGTTGAGCAGTTCTTC. This sequence encodes CATRGRGQVVEQFF.

The chain employs TRBV7-2 and TRBJ2-2, with 13 bases lining up with TRBD2. Unmatched junction bases numbered 4, after V lost 6 bases and J lost 0 bases. Germline V gives CDR1 SGHTA, CDR2 FQGNSA. The CDR3 covers 17 residues. CDR3 coding DNA: TGTGCCAGCAGGGTACTAGCGGGGGGGGCGAACACCGGGGAGCTGTTTTTT. The encoded protein is CASRVLAGGANTGELFF. The full variable domain, completed using reference TRBV7-2 and TRBJ2-2, is GAGVSQSPSNKVTEKGKDVELRCDPISGHTALYWYRQSLGQGLEFLIYFQGNSAPDKSGLPSDRFSAERTGGSVSTLTIQRTQQEDSAVYLCASRVLAGGANTGELFFGEGSRLTVL.

The chain is built from TRBV5-5 and TRBJ2-7; the match to TRBD2 covers 12 bases. The CDR3 extends over 14 amino acids. Germline V CDR1 and CDR2: SGHKS, YYEKEE (reference sequence). The V and J ends lost 3 bases and 3 bases, in that order; junction bases with no gene match: 1. CDR3 residues: CASSWGLAGYEQYV. CDR3 bases: TGTGCCAGCAGCTGGGGACTAGCGGGCTACGAGCAGTACGTC.

This clone has a handful of counts. The J gene is TRBJ1-2, the V gene TRBV19; D is possibly TRBD1 (5 bases). Trimming took off 7 bases at V and 0 bases at J, with 15 bases between the two ends. The length of the CDR3 is 15 residues. CDR1 is LNHDA and CDR2 is SQIVND in the germline V gene (reference sequence). The CDR3 nucleotides are TGTGCCAGTACTTCTTATGGGGGTTCTAACTATGGCTACACCTTC. Protein sequence: CASTSYGGSNYGYTF.

This rearrangement joins TRBV11-2 to TRBJ2-3; 11 bases agree with TRBD2. Unmatched junction bases numbered 8, after V lost 0 bases and J lost 6 bases. Germline V CDR1 and CDR2: SGHAT, FQNNGV. This CDR3 has 17 residues. The CDR3 coding sequence is TGTGCCAGCAGCTTAGAGTCTAGCGGGGGGCCAGAGGATACGCAGTATTTT. It translates to CASSLESSGGPEDTQYF.

CDR3 bases: TGTGCCAGCAGCCCCCACACCAACAGCGGAAACACCATATATTTT. This translates into CASSPHTNSGNTIYF. This chain connects TRBV3-1 (or the pseudogene TRBV3-2) to TRBJ1-3; D not resolved. V lost 4 bases and J 4 bases, leaving 14 bases between the germline ends. The germline V gene encodes CDR1 LGHDT and CDR2 YNNKEL (reference sequence). The CDR3 runs to 15 residues.

J is TRBJ1-1 and V is TRBV9; D unclear. Germline V gives CDR1 SGDLS, CDR2 YYNGEE. CDR3 length: 13 amino acids. V lost 0 bases and J lost 2, with 5 bases in between. The CDR3 coding sequence is TGTGCCAGCAGCGTAGGGTCCAACACTGAAGCTTTCTTT. It is translated as CASSVGSNTEAFF.

The gene calls are TRBV4-1 and TRBJ2-4; no firm D call. There are 14 residues in the CDR3. The germline V and J ends were trimmed by 3 bases and 1 base, with 7 bases remaining between them. From germline, CDR1 is MGHRA and CDR2 YSYEKL. The CDR3 coding sequence is TGCGCCAGCAGCCAGCAGAACGCCAAAAACATTCAGTACTTC. This encodes CASSQQNAKNIQYF.

The table lists this clone with a few counts. The CDR3: CASSSNTGELFF. Written as DNA, the CDR3 is TGTGCCAGCAGTTCCAACACCGGGGAGCTGTTTTTT. The J gene is TRBJ2-2, the V gene TRBV6-4, with unresolved D. The CDR3 runs 12 residues. V shed 5 bases and J shed 2 bases, with 3 bases lying between them. Germline V gene lookup returns CDR1 MRHNA and CDR2 SNTAGT.